This TCR beta chain was identified in a study of metastatic and nonmetastatic thyroid tumors. Overall study results and limits: Benign nodules were reported to have significantly lower TCR beta diversity than malignant thyroid tumors, in blood and tumor.

Using MiXCR, TCRdb re-called clones from the PCR reads. The sample yields tens of thousands of clones, around 33% seen once. The CDR3 runs to 15 residues. Germline CDR1 reads MDHEN; CDR2 reads SYDVKM. The J segment lost 8 bases and the V segment lost 6 bases, leaving 8 bases of the junction unmatched. Patients had received no treatment of any kind before thyroid surgery. This clone has only a few counts. The antigen is not known. This chain joins TRBV28 and TRBJ2-1; 12 bases align to TRBD2. This receptor was obtained from a female donor with papillary thyroid cancer or a benign thyroid nodule (not recorded which). Some clones in this sample may be carry-over from other donors' samples. The sample comprised tumor tissue. The DNA for the CDR3 is TGTGCCAGCAGCCAGCAGGCTAGCGGGAGGGATGAGCAGTTCTTC. This translates into CASSQQASGRDEQFF.